These 15 T cell receptor beta chains share one sample of origin, sequenced in a study of blood T cell repertoires in COVID-19. The data were produced by immunoSEQ multiplex PCR, yet TCRdb's version contains in-frame clones alone and is incomplete. The sample gives 110,000 or so clones, 80% to 90% of which show up once; 28% is in the top ten. The sequenced sample was peripheral blood. All receptors come from a man aged 65 to 85 with active or convalescent COVID-19.

This chain connects TRBV27 to TRBJ1-1; no firm D call. The germline V gene has CDR1 MNHEY and CDR2 SMNVEV (reference sequence). Between the trimmed V and J ends, which lost 2 bases and 4 bases, there was a span of 17 bases. The CDR3 consists of 16 residues. The CDR3 is CASSLTAAVRGTEAFF. Written as DNA, the CDR3 is TGTGCCAGCAGTTTAACGGCGGCCGTACGAGGCACTGAAGCTTTCTTT.

The chain joins TRBV5-6 to TRBJ1-2; the D is unclear. The V gene's germline CDR1 is SGHDT and CDR2 YYEEEE. V was pared by 0 bases and J by 3 bases, with 12 bases between. CDR3 length equals 15 residues. The CDR3 coding sequence is TGTGCCAGCAGCTTGGCGCGGGTTTTTCACTATGGCTACACCTTC. It encodes CASSLARVFHYGYTF.

The rearrangement uses TRBV4-1 and TRBJ2-3; D is unclear. Deletions cut 0 bases from V and 0 bases from J, with 10 bases between. Germline assignment: CDR1 MGHRA and CDR2 YSYEKL. CDR3 length equals 16 residues. Here the CDR3 DNA reads TGCGCCAGCAGCCAAGAAACAGAGATAAGCACAGATACGCAGTATTTT. Its protein is CASSQETEISTDTQYF.

The genes are TRBV25-1 and TRBJ1-6; TRBD1 might be the D (6 bases). V was shortened by 5 bases and J by 7 bases, with 15 bases between the two germline ends. This CDR3 has 15 residues. CDR1 is MGHDK, CDR2 SYGVNS, per germline. CDR3 protein: CASSSPGELNSPLHF. As DNA, the CDR3 is TGTGCCAGCAGTTCCCCAGGGGAGTTAAATTCACCCCTCCACTTT. Variable domain in full (rest from reference TRBV25-1 and TRBJ1-6): EADIYQTPRYLVIGTGKKITLECSQTMGHDKMYWYQQDPGMELHLIHYSYGVNSTEKGDLSSESTVSRIRTEHFPLTLESARPSHTSQYLCASSSPGELNSPLHFGNGTRLTVT.

This clone was seen just once. The chain recombines TRBV2 with TRBJ1-6; 7 bases are shared with TRBD1. Germline V gene data show CDR1 as SNHLY and CDR2 as FYNNEI. With 6 bases clipped from V and 0 bases from J, the junction kept 5 bases outside the gene matches. The CDR3 runs 16 residues. The CDR3 bases are TGTGCCAGCAGGGGGACAGCGAGCTCCTATAATTCACCCCTCCACTTT. The encoded protein is CASRGTASSYNSPLHF.

The V call is TRBV30, the J call TRBJ2-2; 11 nucleotides align to TRBD2. The germline V gene encodes CDR1 GTSNPN and CDR2 SVGIG (reference sequence). This CDR3 comprises 16 residues. With 4 bases clipped from V and 1 base from J, the junction kept 5 bases outside the gene matches. CDR3 sequence reads: CAWKIGTSGNTGELFF. In nucleotides, the CDR3 is TGTGCCTGGAAAATAGGGACTAGCGGGAACACCGGGGAGCTGTTTTTT.

The chain joins TRBV28 to TRBJ1-4, with 8 nucleotides matching TRBD1. The V gene end was trimmed by 7 bases and the J gene end by 8 bases; junction bases not matched to a gene: 12. The CDR3 runs to 15 residues. The germline gives CDR1 MDHEN, CDR2 SYDVKM. CDR3 sequence (DNA): TGTGCCAGCACCCTACGCCAGGGGGCAGGCGAAAAACTGTTTTTT. This gives the protein CASTLRQGAGEKLFF.

This chain uses TRBV18 with TRBJ1-4, with TRBD1 as a possible D gene (5 bases). Between the trimmed V and J ends, which lost 0 bases and 8 bases, there was a span of 10 bases. CDR3 size: 14 residues. Germline V gene lookup returns CDR1 KGHSH and CDR2 LQKENI. The CDR3 DNA follows: TGTGCCAGCTCACCACCAGAGACAGCCGAAAAACTGTTTTTT. This translates into CASSPPETAEKLFF.

The V gene is TRBV11-3, the J gene TRBJ2-1; 7 bases map to TRBD2. Germline values: CDR1 SGHNT, CDR2 YENEEA. V lost 3 bases, J lost 10 bases, and 6 bases stayed unmatched. This CDR3 has 13 residues. This CDR3 reads CASSLSGGGEQFF. For the CDR3, the DNA is TGTGCCAGCAGCTTGTCGGGAGGAGGGGAGCAGTTCTTC.

The V and J genes are TRBV28 and TRBJ1-5, with 8 bases identical to TRBD1. This CDR3 is built from 14 residues. CDR1 and CDR2 from the germline V gene are MDHEN and SYDVKM. With V trimmed by 7 bases and J by 5 bases, 7 bases remained unmatched. The CDR3 protein is CASNPGGGHQPQHF. DNA for the CDR3: TGTGCCAGCAACCCAGGGGGCGGGCATCAGCCCCAGCATTTT.

The chain uses TRBV27 and TRBJ1-2; D perhaps matches TRBD1 (5 bases). The CDR3 extends over 14 amino acids. The germline V gene has CDR1 MNHEY and CDR2 SMNVEV (reference sequence). The germline V and J ends were trimmed by 2 bases and 7 bases, with 14 bases remaining between them. The CDR3 is CASSLGGTLGGYTF. In DNA, the CDR3 is TGTGCCAGCAGTTTAGGGGGGACGCTCGGTGGCTACACCTTC.

V gene TRBV7-8 combines with J gene TRBJ2-5, with 12 bases fitting TRBD2. The CDR3 is 16 amino acids. Germline CDR1 is SGHVS and CDR2 is FQNEAQ. Trimming cost V 1 base and J 0 bases; bases outside gene matches: 0. CDR3 amino acids: CASSLGTSGNQETQYF. The DNA of the CDR3 is TGTGCCAGCAGCTTAGGGACTAGCGGGAACCAAGAGACCCAGTACTTC. The variable domain in full, completed from reference TRBV7-8 and TRBJ2-5, reads GAGVSQSPRYKVAKRGQDVALRCDPISGHVSLFWYQQALGQGPEFLTYFQNEAQLDKSGLPSDRFFAERPEGSVSTLKIQRTQQEDSAVYLCASSLGTSGNQETQYFGPGTRLLVL.

DNA for the CDR3: TGTGCCAGCAGATTGACAGGGGTCAACTATGGCTACACCTTC. Protein sequence: CASRLTGVNYGYTF. The chain recombines TRBV28 with TRBJ1-2, with TRBD1 matching over 8 bases. The germline CDR1 and CDR2 sequences are MDHEN and SYDVKM. The CDR3 is 14 amino acids. Trimming took 6 bases from V and 2 from J; bases not matched to a gene: 5.

J is TRBJ2-7 and V is TRBV2, with 12 bases matching TRBD1. The CDR3 extends over 14 amino acids. After removal of 5 bases from V and 4 bases from J, the junction contained 3 bases not matched to a gene. Germline V gene data show CDR1 as SNHLY and CDR2 as FYNNEI. Here the CDR3 reads CASSPGQGAYEQYF. Here the CDR3 DNA reads TGTGCCAGCAGTCCGGGACAGGGGGCTTACGAGCAGTACTTC.

The J gene is TRBJ1-5, the V gene TRBV12-3 or TRBV12-4; no firm D call. The CDR3 totals 13 residues. Between the trimmed V and J ends, which lost 3 bases and 5 bases, there was a span of 8 bases. The CDR3: CASSLVRDQPQHF. For the CDR3, the DNA is TGTGCCAGCAGTTTGGTTAGAGATCAGCCCCAGCATTTT.